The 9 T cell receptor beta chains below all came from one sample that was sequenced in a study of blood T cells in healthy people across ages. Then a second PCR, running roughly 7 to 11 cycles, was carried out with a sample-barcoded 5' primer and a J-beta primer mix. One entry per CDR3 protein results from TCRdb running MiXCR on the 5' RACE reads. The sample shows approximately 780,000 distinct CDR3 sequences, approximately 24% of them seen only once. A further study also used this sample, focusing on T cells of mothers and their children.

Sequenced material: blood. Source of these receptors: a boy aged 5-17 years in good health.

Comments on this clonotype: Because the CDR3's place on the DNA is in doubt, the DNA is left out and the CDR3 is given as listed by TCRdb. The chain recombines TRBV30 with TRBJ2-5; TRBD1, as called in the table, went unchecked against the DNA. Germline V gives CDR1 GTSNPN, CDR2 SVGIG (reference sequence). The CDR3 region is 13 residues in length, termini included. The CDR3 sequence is CACFGTGSNEQLF.

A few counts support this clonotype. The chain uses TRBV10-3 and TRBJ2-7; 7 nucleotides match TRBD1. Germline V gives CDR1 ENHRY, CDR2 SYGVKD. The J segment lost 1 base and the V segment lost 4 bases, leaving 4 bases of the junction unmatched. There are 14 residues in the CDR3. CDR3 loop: CAISGWDRSYEQYF. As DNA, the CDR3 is TGTGCCATCAGTGGGTGGGACAGATCCTACGAGCAGTACTTC.

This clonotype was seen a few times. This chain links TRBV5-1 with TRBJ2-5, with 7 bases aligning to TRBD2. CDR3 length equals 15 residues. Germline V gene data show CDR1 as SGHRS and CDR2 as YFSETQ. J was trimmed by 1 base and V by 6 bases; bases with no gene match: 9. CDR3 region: CASTISGTTQETQYF. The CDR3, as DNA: TGCGCCAGCACAATTTCCGGGACTACCCAAGAGACCCAGTACTTC.

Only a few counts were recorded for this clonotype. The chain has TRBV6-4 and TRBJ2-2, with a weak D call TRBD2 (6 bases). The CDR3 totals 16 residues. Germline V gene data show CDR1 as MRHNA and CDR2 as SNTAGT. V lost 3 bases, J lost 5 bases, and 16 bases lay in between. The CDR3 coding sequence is TGTGCCAGCAGTGATCACCGAGGAGGGGAGACCGGGGAGCTGTTTTTT. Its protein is CASSDHRGGETGELFF.

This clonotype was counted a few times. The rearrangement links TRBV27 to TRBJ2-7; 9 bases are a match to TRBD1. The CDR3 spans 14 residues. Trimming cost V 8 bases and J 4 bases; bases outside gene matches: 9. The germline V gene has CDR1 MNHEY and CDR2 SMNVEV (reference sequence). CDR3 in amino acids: CASRPGQGVYEQYF. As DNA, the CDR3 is TGTGCCAGCCGCCCGGGACAGGGTGTATACGAGCAGTACTTC.

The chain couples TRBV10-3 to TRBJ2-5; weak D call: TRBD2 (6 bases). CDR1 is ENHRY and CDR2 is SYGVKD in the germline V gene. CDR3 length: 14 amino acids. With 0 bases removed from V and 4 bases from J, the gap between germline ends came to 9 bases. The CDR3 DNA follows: TGTGCCATCAGTGAGTCACGGGGGAGAGAGACCCAGTACTTC. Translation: CAISESRGRETQYF.

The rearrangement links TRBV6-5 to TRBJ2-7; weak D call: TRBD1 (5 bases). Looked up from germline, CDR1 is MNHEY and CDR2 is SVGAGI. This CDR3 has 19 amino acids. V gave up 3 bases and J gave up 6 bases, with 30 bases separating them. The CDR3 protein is CASSYSCDFGTIRGCEQYF. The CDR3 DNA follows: TGTGCCAGCAGTTATAGCTGCGATTTCGGAACTATAAGGGGATGCGAGCAGTACTTC.

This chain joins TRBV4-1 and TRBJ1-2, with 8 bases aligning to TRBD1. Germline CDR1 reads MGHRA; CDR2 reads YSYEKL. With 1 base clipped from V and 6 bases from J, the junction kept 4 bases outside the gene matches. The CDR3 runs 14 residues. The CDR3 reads CASSQAQGAHGYTF. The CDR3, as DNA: TGCGCCAGCAGCCAAGCGCAGGGGGCGCATGGCTACACCTTC.

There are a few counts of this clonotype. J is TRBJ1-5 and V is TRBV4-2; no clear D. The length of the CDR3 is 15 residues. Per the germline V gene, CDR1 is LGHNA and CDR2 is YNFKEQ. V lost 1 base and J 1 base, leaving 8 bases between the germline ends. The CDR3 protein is CASSQGFGSNQPQHF. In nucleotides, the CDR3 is TGTGCCAGCAGCCAAGGGTTTGGAAGCAATCAGCCCCAGCATTTT.